The present TCR beta chain was sequenced within a study of blood T cells in healthy people across ages. The CDR3 is 18 amino acids. The ends lost 2 bases at V and 4 bases at J; junction bases unmatched: 13. The germline V gene encodes CDR1 MNHEY and CDR2 SMNVEV (reference sequence). Donors each provided 7.5 to 10 milliliters of peripheral blood. Primers used in a second PCR of about 7 to 12 cycles were a sample-barcoded 5' primer and a J-beta primer mix. Tagging of each cDNA molecule was performed by a template-switch adaptor with 12 random nucleotides. TCRdb reanalysed the 5' RACE reads using MiXCR and keeps one entry per CDR3 protein. The sample consists of some 1.5 million distinct CDR3 sequences, 42% of them appearing once. This clonotype was picked up a small number of times.

This TCR came from a woman in her late teens or twenties in good health. The V and J genes are TRBV27 and TRBJ1-2; 10 bases map to TRBD1. Material for sequencing was blood. CDR3 sequence: CASSLRDRGRGRSYGYTF. For the CDR3, the DNA is TGTGCCAGCAGTTTACGGGACAGGGGAAGAGGACGGTCCTATGGCTACACCTTC.